The 20 T cell receptor beta chains given below trace back to one sample, sequenced in a study of cytomegalovirus exposure and HLA in healthy donors. Data came from immunoSEQ multiplex PCR; TCRdb stores just in-frame clones and leaves some out. The table lists some 170,000 clones, around 86% of them singletons. The sample taken for sequencing was PBMCs. The source is a man younger than 40 in good health and CMV-seropositive.

The chain has TRBV30 and TRBJ1-1, with D tentatively TRBD1 (5 bases). CDR1 is GTSNPN and CDR2 is SVGIG in the germline V gene (reference sequence). Trimming left V 2 bases short and J 9 bases short, with 13 bases between. The CDR3 covers 12 residues. The CDR3, as DNA: TGTGCCTGGAGTTTAGGACGGGGACAAGCTTTCTTT. Amino acid sequence: CAWSLGRGQAFF.

The gene calls are TRBV9 and TRBJ2-7, with D uncertain. Germline V CDR1 and CDR2: SGDLS, YYNGEE. Trimming stripped 0 bases from V and 0 bases from J, with 4 bases between. The CDR3 covers 13 residues. CDR3 in DNA: TGTGCCAGCAGCGTAGGCGACTCCTACGAGCAGTACTTC. Translated, it gives CASSVGDSYEQYF.

Here the CDR3 reads CASREGLEYNEQFF. CDR3 coding DNA: TGCGCCAGCAGGGAGGGACTAGAGTACAATGAGCAGTTCTTC. V usage is TRBV5-1 and J usage is TRBJ2-1; 8 bases map to TRBD2. The germline V gene has CDR1 SGHRS and CDR2 YFSETQ. This CDR3 is 14 amino acids long. Unmatched junction bases numbered 5, after V lost 5 bases and J lost 4 bases. The full variable domain, its missing parts supplied by reference TRBV5-1 and TRBJ2-1, is KAGVTQTPRYLIKTRGQQVTLSCSPISGHRSVSWYQQTPGQGLQFLFEYFSETQRNKGNFPGRFSGRQFSNSRSEMNVSTLELGDSALYLCASREGLEYNEQFFGPGTRLTVL.

The chain has TRBV9 and TRBJ2-2; D unresolved. The CDR3 is 13 amino acids. Germline CDR1 and CDR2: SGDLS and YYNGEE. Between the trimmed V and J ends, which lost 1 base and 5 bases, there was a span of 6 bases. CDR3 coding DNA: TGTGCCAGCAGCGTACTAGAAACCGGGGAGCTGTTTTTT. This codes for CASSVLETGELFF.

This clone appeared once. J is TRBJ2-3 and V is TRBV27; 7 bases are a match to TRBD2. Trimming at V came to 6 bases and at J to 5 bases, leaving 11 bases not matched to a gene. CDR1 and CDR2 from the germline V gene are MNHEY and SMNVEV (reference sequence). The CDR3 runs 15 residues. In nucleotides, the CDR3 is TGTGCCAGCAGGGGGGGGGTCTACCTTCAAGATACGCAGTATTTT. It specifies CASRGGVYLQDTQYF.

V is TRBV29-1 and J is TRBJ2-5; TRBD1 agrees at 7 bases. This CDR3 has 12 amino acids. The V gene's germline CDR1 is SQVTM and CDR2 ANQGSEA. The junction had 3 bases not matched to a gene; V was cut back by 7 bases and J by 1 base. The CDR3 sequence: CSGNRGQETQYF. CDR3 nucleotides: TGCAGCGGGAACAGGGGCCAAGAGACCCAGTACTTC.

In its sample, this clone was seen a few times. The CDR3 coding sequence is TGCAGCGGGGTCCGGGACGACACTGAAGCTTTCTTT. Residues: CSGVRDDTEAFF. This chain uses TRBV29-1 with TRBJ1-1; TRBD1 is a possible D gene (5 bases). In germline, CDR1 is SQVTM, CDR2 ANQGSEA. The CDR3 totals 12 residues. The V and J ends lost 7 bases and 3 bases respectively, with 12 bases between them.

The CDR3 here is CASSQTGDDGEQYF. The DNA of the CDR3 is TGTGCCAGCAGCCAGACAGGGGACGATGGCGAGCAGTACTTC. The chain employs TRBV7-9 and TRBJ2-7, with 8 nucleotides matching TRBD1. V lost 5 bases to trimming and J lost 6 bases; unmatched junction nucleotides: 9. The CDR3 has 14 residues. Germline values: CDR1 SEHNR, CDR2 FQNEAQ (reference sequence).

The chain is built from TRBV28 and TRBJ2-7; D gene uncertain. CDR3 length equals 12 residues. Germline lookup yields CDR1 MDHEN and CDR2 SYDVKM. V gave up 6 bases and J gave up 7 bases, with 13 bases separating them. The CDR3 is CASSPDRREQYF. DNA for the CDR3: TGTGCCAGCAGCCCTGACCGCCGGGAGCAGTACTTC.

DNA for the CDR3: TGCGCCAGCAGCCAAGGGAGCTTTTATAATTCACCCCTCCACTTT. This gives the protein CASSQGSFYNSPLHF. The chain is built from TRBV4-1 and TRBJ1-6; no reliable D call. V was pared by 1 base and J by 4 bases, with 8 bases between. The germline gives CDR1 MGHRA, CDR2 YSYEKL. This CDR3 comprises 15 residues.

The gene calls are TRBV27 and TRBJ2-7; possibly TRBD1 for D (6 bases). CDR3 length equals 14 residues. Between the trimmed V and J ends, which lost 6 bases and 7 bases, there was a span of 19 bases. Germline V CDR1 and CDR2: MNHEY, SMNVEV (reference sequence). The CDR3 reads CASSQGTSEGEQYF. The CDR3 DNA follows: TGTGCCAGCAGCCAAGGGACATCCGAAGGAGAGCAGTACTTC.

The gene calls are TRBV14 and TRBJ2-6, with D tentatively TRBD1 or TRBD2 (5 bases each). Trimming removed 4 bases from V and 2 bases from J, with 24 bases in between. The CDR3 totals 20 residues. Germline values: CDR1 SGHDN, CDR2 FVKESK. The CDR3 region has the DNA TGTGCCAGCAGCCCCAGGTGGGGGACCGATAAACTCCCTGGGGCCAACGTCCTGACTTTC. It encodes CASSPRWGTDKLPGANVLTF. Supplemented by reference TRBV14 and TRBJ2-6, the full variable domain reads EAGVTQFPSHSVIEKGQTVTLRCDPISGHDNLYWYRRVMGKEIKFLLHFVKESKQDESGMPNNRFLAERTGGTYSTLKVQPAELEDSGVYFCASSPRWGTDKLPGANVLTFGAGSRLTVL.

V usage is TRBV7-2 and J usage is TRBJ1-2; 9 positions agree with TRBD1. The germline CDR1 and CDR2 sequences are SGHTA and FQGNSA. The CDR3 contains 14 residues. Trimming at V came to 7 bases and at J to 3 bases, leaving 6 bases not matched to a gene. CDR3 sequence reads: CASTTGGFDYGYTF. The CDR3 bases are TGTGCCAGCACTACAGGGGGCTTTGACTATGGCTACACCTTC.

The CDR3 DNA reads as TGTGCCAGCAGCTTAGAAGGGCTACTCTATAATTCACCCCTCCACTTT. It encodes CASSLEGLLYNSPLHF. The V and J genes are TRBV7-8 and TRBJ1-6, with D hard to call. The germline gives CDR1 SGHVS, CDR2 FQNEAQ. CDR3 length equals 16 residues. V was cut by 1 base and J by 3 bases, with 10 bases left in between.

The chain uses TRBV19 and TRBJ1-5; possible D gene TRBD1, 5 bases. Per the germline V gene, CDR1 is LNHDA and CDR2 is SQIVND (reference sequence). V was pared by 7 bases and J by 0 bases, with 16 bases between. The CDR3 has 16 amino acids. The CDR3, as DNA: TGTGCCAGTACCCCCTTGGGAGGGGATAGCAATCAGCCCCAGCATTTT. Translating it yields CASTPLGGDSNQPQHF. Based on the CDR3 plus reference TRBV19 and TRBJ1-5, the full variable domain is DGGITQSPKYLFRKEGQNVTLSCEQNLNHDAMYWYRQDPGQGLRLIYYSQIVNDFQKGDIAEGYSVSREKKESFPLTVTSAQKNPTAFYLCASTPLGGDSNQPQHFGDGTRLSIL.

The rearrangement links TRBV27 to TRBJ1-6; D unclear. The V end lost 3 bases, the J end lost 9 bases, and 15 bases lay between the germline ends. The germline V gene encodes CDR1 MNHEY and CDR2 SMNVEV (reference sequence). The CDR3 length is 15 residues. The CDR3, as DNA: TGTGCCAGCAGTTTCTACGCGGGGAAGCGTTCACCCCTCCACTTT. Its translation: CASSFYAGKRSPLHF.

The V and J genes are TRBV4-1 and TRBJ1-5; unclear D gene. The CDR3 runs 16 residues. Germline V lookup: CDR1 MGHRA, CDR2 YSYEKL. V dropped 0 bases and J dropped 2 bases, with 11 bases sitting between them. The CDR3 bases are TGCGCCAGCAGCCAAGATGACGGAGACGGCAATCAGCCCCAGCATTTT. Its translation: CASSQDDGDGNQPQHF.

The rearrangement joins TRBV4-3 to TRBJ2-1; weak D call: TRBD2 (5 bases). This CDR3 is 14 amino acids long. Trimming removed 0 bases from V and 6 bases from J, with 9 bases in between. Looked up from germline, CDR1 is LGHNA and CDR2 is YSLEER. CDR3 amino acids: CASSQDSAGNEQFF. The CDR3 region has the DNA TGCGCCAGCAGCCAAGATTCGGCGGGCAATGAGCAGTTCTTC.

The chain is built from TRBV19 and TRBJ1-4, with 10 bases matching TRBD1. The germline gives CDR1 LNHDA, CDR2 SQIVND (reference sequence). This CDR3 is 15 amino acids long. Trimming cost V 9 bases and J 0 bases; bases outside gene matches: 4. CDR3 coding DNA: TGTGCCAGCCGGGACAGGGGCGCAACTAATGAAAAACTGTTTTTT. Its protein is CASRDRGATNEKLFF.

The chain employs TRBV2 and TRBJ1-2; D is possibly TRBD1 (5 bases). Per the germline V gene, CDR1 is SNHLY and CDR2 is FYNNEI. Trimming cost V 3 bases and J 5 bases, with 19 bases left between them. CDR3 length equals 16 residues. CDR3 residues: CASSEMGRARRYGYTF. The CDR3 DNA follows: TGTGCCAGCAGTGAGATGGGCAGGGCGAGGAGGTATGGCTACACCTTC.